Shown below are 2 T cell receptor beta chains from a single sample sequenced in a study of tumor-infiltrating lymphocytes in primary liver carcinoma. The template, about 510 ng total RNA, yielded TCR beta cDNA made with a constant-region primer. Researchers made the TCR beta libraries by running three nested multiplex PCR rounds with slightly modified ARM-PCR. Running roughly 10 cycles apiece, the first two PCR rounds relied on TRBV1-TRBV30 forward primers together with a C-beta reverse primer. TCRdb reanalysed the multiplex PCR reads using MiXCR and keeps one entry per CDR3 protein. The repertoire holds around 210,000 distinct CDR3 sequences, 65% seen once, with around 7.1% in the top ten. Germline DNA was also extracted, while the blood RNA originated from unsorted whole blood. What was sequenced was peripheral blood. These receptor sequences come from a woman in her sixties with primary liver carcinoma and hepatitis B virus infection.

This clonotype has ten or more counts. The V call is TRBV4-2, the J call TRBJ2-4; 7 bases fit TRBD2. CDR3 length: 16 residues. J was trimmed by 0 bases and V by 2 bases; bases with no gene match: 4. Per the germline V gene, CDR1 is LGHNA and CDR2 is YNFKEQ. CDR3 region: CASSQPWGGAKNIQYF. The CDR3 coding sequence is TGTGCCAGCAGCCAACCCTGGGGGGGAGCCAAAAACATTCAGTACTTC.

In its sample, this clonotype was seen once. The CDR3 ends on some other residue instead of the conserved phenylalanine or tryptophan, so this is likely a read error. The chain has TRBV7-9 and TRBJ1-6; D unclear. There are 13 residues in the CDR3. The V gene lost 2 bases and the J gene lost 7 bases, with 6 bases spanning the gap. Germline-derived CDR1 and CDR2 are SEHNR and FQNEAQ (reference sequence). The CDR3 DNA reads as TGTGCCAGCAGCTTACAGACGAATTCACCCCTCCACTTA. Its protein product is CASSLQTNSPLHL.